This entry lists 26 T cell receptor beta chains sequenced from one sample in a study of CD4 T cells in relation to SARS-CoV-2 and coronaviruses (dated by TCRdb to the early 2020s). What these receptors recognize is not known. The library was built by means of the immunoSEQ multiplex PCR assay. In its TCRdb copy, this immuneACCESS table keeps in-frame sequences only and misses some clones. Where compared with another copy, unresolved V genes explain less than half of these, and the others have no known cause. For this sample the table gives about 23,000 clones, of which 65% to 80% were detected only once. In total, the top ten clones hold approximately 14% of the sample. CD4+ T cells from unexposed donors were collected before the COVID-19 pandemic (2011-2018). The EasySep CD4+ T cell isolation kit was used to isolate CD4+ T cells once the cultures had run for about 11 days. Sequenced: CD4+ T cells from PBMCs, cultured in vitro. The receptors were gathered from a human donor in good health.

This rearrangement joins TRBV10-3 to TRBJ1-3, with unresolved D. The CDR3 sequence is 15 residues long. Germline CDR1 is ENHRY and CDR2 is SYGVKD. With 0 bases removed from V and 3 bases from J, the gap between germline ends came to 9 bases. The CDR3 bases are TGTGCCATCAGTGAGTCCCGCGAAGGTGGAAACACCATATATTTT. Amino acids: CAISESREGGNTIYF.

The chain links TRBV11-2 to TRBJ1-1; 8 bases align to TRBD1. Germline V lookup: CDR1 SGHAT, CDR2 FQNNGV. The CDR3 extends over 15 amino acids. The V and J ends lost 0 bases and 12 bases, in that order; junction bases with no gene match: 12. CDR3 DNA sequence: TGTGCCAGCAGCTTAGATCCGGACAGGGCAGGGAAATCTTTCTTT. Translating gives CASSLDPDRAGKSFF.

The chain carries TRBV6-2 or TRBV6-3 and TRBJ1-5, with 9 nucleotides matching TRBD1. This CDR3 is 13 amino acids long. The J segment lost 6 bases and the V segment lost 5 bases, leaving 2 bases of the junction unmatched. The germline gives CDR1 MNHEY, CDR2 SVGEGT. DNA for the CDR3: TGTGCCAGCAGTCCGGACAGGGGTCAGCCCCAGCATTTT. Encoded protein: CASSPDRGQPQHF.

This chain uses TRBV10-3 with TRBJ1-4; 10 nucleotides align to TRBD1. J lost 8 bases, V lost 4 bases, and 4 bases had no gene match. The CDR3 sequence is 14 residues long. CDR1 and CDR2 from the germline V gene are ENHRY and SYGVKD. The CDR3 reads CAISVGTGVEKLFF. The CDR3 DNA reads as TGTGCCATCAGTGTTGGGACAGGGGTCGAAAAACTGTTTTTT.

The V and J genes are TRBV7-2 and TRBJ2-7, with TRBD2 identical over 14 bases. J was trimmed by 2 bases and V by 0 bases; bases with no gene match: 3. Germline CDR1 is SGHTA and CDR2 is FQGNSA. The length of the CDR3 is 17 residues. CDR3 in DNA: TGTGCCAGCAGCTTAGCCGGGACTAGCGGGGGACCCTACGAGCAGTACTTC. Its protein product is CASSLAGTSGGPYEQYF.

V gene TRBV3-1 (or the pseudogene TRBV3-2) combines with J gene TRBJ2-3, with 11 bases aligning to TRBD2. The junction had 5 bases not matched to a gene; V was cut back by 4 bases and J by 5 bases. The CDR3 contains 15 residues. Germline V gene lookup returns CDR1 LGHDT and CDR2 YNNKEL (reference sequence). CDR3 nucleotides: TGTGCCAGCAGCCGCGTAGCGGGAGGGGAAGATACGCAGTATTTT. Translated, it gives CASSRVAGGEDTQYF.

The chain combines TRBV2 with TRBJ1-2, with D possibly being TRBD1 (5 bases). Germline V gene lookup returns CDR1 SNHLY and CDR2 FYNNEI. Trimming removed 3 bases at V and 8 bases at J, with 19 bases between. The CDR3 has 15 amino acids. The CDR3 DNA follows: TGTGCCAGCAGTGAGGGTCGGCGGGGCGCCGAGGGCTACACCTTC. It specifies CASSEGRRGAEGYTF.

The chain uses TRBV29-1 and TRBJ2-1, with 13 bases identical to TRBD2. The CDR3 runs to 14 residues. The ends lost 4 bases at V and 7 bases at J; junction bases unmatched: 4. Per the germline V gene, CDR1 is SQVTM and CDR2 is ANQGSEA. For the CDR3, the DNA is TGCAGCGTTGCGGGGACTAGCGGGGCGAATGAGCAGTTCTTC. The encoded protein is CSVAGTSGANEQFF.

CDR3 sequence: CASSVAGRTDSPLHF. As DNA, the CDR3 is TGTGCCAGCAGCGTAGCTGGGCGGACCGATTCACCCCTCCACTTT. The V and J genes are TRBV9 and TRBJ1-6; D remains ambiguous. The CDR3 covers 15 residues. Germline loops: CDR1 SGDLS, CDR2 YYNGEE. V lost 0 bases and J 8 bases, leaving 12 bases between the germline ends.

The rearrangement uses TRBV2 and TRBJ2-2; the D gene is possibly TRBD1 (6 bases). Trimming took off 6 bases at V and 0 bases at J, with 11 bases between the two ends. The length of the CDR3 is 15 residues. CDR1 is SNHLY, CDR2 FYNNEI, per germline. CDR3 sequence reads: CASRPGTPNTGELFF. CDR3 nucleotide sequence: TGTGCCAGCAGGCCCGGGACACCGAACACCGGGGAGCTGTTTTTT.

The chain recombines TRBV7-2 with TRBJ1-3; 8 nucleotides agree with TRBD1. V lost 3 bases to trimming and J lost 3 bases; unmatched junction nucleotides: 7. Per germline, CDR1 SGHTA and CDR2 FQGNSA. This CDR3 comprises 16 residues. CDR3 sequence reads: CASSLNRGGNGNTIYF. DNA of the CDR3: TGTGCCAGCAGCTTGAACAGGGGGGGAAATGGAAACACCATATATTTT.

The rearrangement links TRBV6-5 to TRBJ2-7, with TRBD1 matching over 7 bases. The CDR3 runs to 14 residues. Germline CDR1 MNHEY, CDR2 SVGAGI. Trimming at V came to 6 bases and at J to 5 bases, leaving 10 bases not matched to a gene. The CDR3 nucleotides read TGTGCCAGCAGCCTAACTGGGACAGCAAACGAGCAGTACTTC. This gives the protein CASSLTGTANEQYF.

V usage is TRBV19 and J usage is TRBJ2-3; D might be TRBD1 (6 bases). With 10 bases removed from V and 2 bases from J, the gap between germline ends came to 19 bases. The germline V gene has CDR1 LNHDA and CDR2 SQIVND (reference sequence). The CDR3 sequence is 15 residues long. CDR3 nucleotide sequence: TGTGCCATTTCGAAGGGGGTCTCCTACACAGATACGCAGTATTTT. Its protein is CAISKGVSYTDTQYF.

This rearrangement joins TRBV6-5 to TRBJ2-1, with 9 bases identical to TRBD2. Germline V gene sequence: CDR1 MNHEY, CDR2 SVGAGI. J gave up 8 bases and V 6 bases, and 11 bases lay outside the gene matches. CDR3 length equals 15 residues. The CDR3 is CASRNSGSPSDEQFF. The CDR3 DNA reads TGTGCCAGCAGAAATAGCGGGAGCCCCTCGGATGAGCAGTTCTTC.

The V call is TRBV25-1, the J call TRBJ1-2; D is possibly TRBD1 (5 bases). Germline V gene data show CDR1 as MGHDK and CDR2 as SYGVNS. V lost 7 bases, J lost 0 bases, and 12 bases lay in between. The CDR3 spans 14 residues. The CDR3 DNA follows: TGTGCCAGCACCCGGGCAGGGTCTAACTATGGCTACACCTTC. Its protein is CASTRAGSNYGYTF.

The V and J genes are TRBV16 and TRBJ1-1, with a weak D call TRBD1 (5 bases). V dropped 4 bases and J dropped 5 bases, with 20 bases sitting between them. CDR3 length: 16 amino acids. The germline V gene has CDR1 KGHSY and CDR2 FQNENV. DNA of the CDR3: TGTGCCAGCAGCCCAAGACAGACCTTAAGCGGGACTGAAGCTTTCTTT. Translation gives CASSPRQTLSGTEAFF.

This rearrangement joins TRBV30 to TRBJ2-1, with TRBD1 identical over 8 bases. The germline V gene encodes CDR1 GTSNPN and CDR2 SVGIG (reference sequence). The junction had 5 bases not matched to a gene; V was cut back by 2 bases and J by 5 bases. The CDR3 contains 14 residues. The CDR3 nucleotides are TGTGCCTGGAGTCAGGGACAGGTGGACAATGAGCAGTTCTTC. This codes for CAWSQGQVDNEQFF.

The chain carries TRBV3-1 (or the pseudogene TRBV3-2) and TRBJ2-5; 13 bases are shared with TRBD2. Germline lookup yields CDR1 LGHDT and CDR2 YNNKEL (reference sequence). This CDR3 is 15 amino acids long. J was trimmed by 6 bases and V by 1 base; bases with no gene match: 2. CDR3 sequence: CASSQGTSGGKTQYF. The CDR3 DNA reads TGTGCCAGCAGCCAAGGGACTAGCGGGGGCAAGACCCAGTACTTC.

V is TRBV7-2 and J is TRBJ2-7; D is uncertain. The CDR3 contains 13 residues. The V end was cut by 1 base, the J end by 1 base, with 5 bases between. From germline, CDR1 is SGHTA and CDR2 FQGNSA. The DNA of the CDR3 is TGTGCCAGCAGCTTAGAGTTATCCTACGAGCAGTACTTC. It specifies CASSLELSYEQYF.

The V and J genes are TRBV5-4 and TRBJ2-5, with D possibly TRBD2 on 6 matching bases. The CDR3 is made up of 13 amino acids. Trimming shortened V by 6 bases and J by 2 bases, and 11 bases separated the two germline ends. Germline CDR1 and CDR2: SGHNT and YYREEE (reference sequence). CDR3 amino acids: CASTLRGQETQYF. Written as DNA, the CDR3 is TGTGCCAGCACCCTCCGGGGGCAAGAGACCCAGTACTTC.

This sequence joins TRBV19 and TRBJ2-5, with 9 bases matching TRBD1. The CDR3 loop spans 16 amino acids. J gave up 4 bases and V 9 bases, and 15 bases lay outside the gene matches. Germline V CDR1 and CDR2: LNHDA, SQIVND (reference sequence). In DNA form, the CDR3 reads TGTGCCAGCGCGATGGACCGGGGACAGGGAGGAGAGACCCAGTACTTC. Translating it yields CASAMDRGQGGETQYF.

The rearrangement links TRBV7-9 to TRBJ2-3; 11 bases fit TRBD2. The CDR3 totals 17 residues. The V and J ends lost 5 bases and 5 bases, in that order; junction bases with no gene match: 12. Germline V gives CDR1 SEHNR, CDR2 FQNEAQ (reference sequence). This CDR3 is CASSHESLAGDRDTQYF. Written as DNA, the CDR3 is TGTGCCAGCAGCCACGAGTCACTAGCGGGAGATCGAGATACGCAGTATTTT.

V and J are TRBV7-2 and TRBJ2-1; D perhaps matches TRBD2 (6 bases). Germline V gene data show CDR1 as SGHTA and CDR2 as FQGNSA. This CDR3 contains 14 residues. Trimming took 7 bases from V and 7 from J, leaving 17 bases between them. CDR3 sequence reads: CASNTGGLKNEQFF. CDR3 nucleotide sequence: TGTGCCAGCAACACCGGAGGACTAAAGAATGAGCAGTTCTTC.

This clone was picked up a small number of times. The chain carries TRBV19 and TRBJ2-1; D is possibly TRBD1 or TRBD2 (5 bases each). This CDR3 contains 13 residues. V lost 5 bases to trimming and J lost 9 bases, with 14 bases between them. Germline CDR1 reads LNHDA; CDR2 reads SQIVND (reference sequence). The CDR3 here is CASSLRWGSEQFF. The CDR3 DNA reads TGTGCCAGTAGTCTCAGATGGGGGTCTGAGCAGTTCTTC.

V is TRBV10-3 and J is TRBJ2-7; D is unresolved. Germline assignment: CDR1 ENHRY and CDR2 SYGVKD. The CDR3 covers 10 residues. Trimming took 10 bases from V and 5 from J, leaving 9 bases between them. CDR3 sequence reads: CATMSDEQYF. The CDR3 coding sequence is TGTGCCACCATGTCGGACGAGCAGTACTTC.

This clone was recorded only once. This sequence joins TRBV5-5 and TRBJ2-5; 8 bases map to TRBD2. The CDR3 extends over 16 amino acids. The ends lost 0 bases at V and 2 bases at J; junction bases unmatched: 6. Germline V gives CDR1 SGHKS, CDR2 YYEKEE (reference sequence). The chain's CDR3 is CASSLAGAGEQETQYF. The CDR3 DNA follows: TGTGCCAGCAGCTTGGCTGGAGCGGGGGAACAAGAGACCCAGTACTTC.